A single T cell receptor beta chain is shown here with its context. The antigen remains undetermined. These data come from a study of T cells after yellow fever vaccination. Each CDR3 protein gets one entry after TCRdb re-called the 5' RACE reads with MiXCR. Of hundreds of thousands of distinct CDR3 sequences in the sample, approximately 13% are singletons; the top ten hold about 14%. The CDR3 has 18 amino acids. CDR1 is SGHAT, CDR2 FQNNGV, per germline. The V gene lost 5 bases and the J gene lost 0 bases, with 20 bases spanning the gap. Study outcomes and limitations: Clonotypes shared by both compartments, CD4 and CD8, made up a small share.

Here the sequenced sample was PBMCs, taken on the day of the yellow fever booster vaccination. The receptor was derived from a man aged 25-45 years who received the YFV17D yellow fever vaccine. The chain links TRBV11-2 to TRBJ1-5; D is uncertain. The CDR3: CASSRKVGGWDSNQPQHF. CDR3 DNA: TGTGCCAGCAGCAGAAAGGTCGGCGGATGGGATAGCAATCAGCCCCAGCATTTT.